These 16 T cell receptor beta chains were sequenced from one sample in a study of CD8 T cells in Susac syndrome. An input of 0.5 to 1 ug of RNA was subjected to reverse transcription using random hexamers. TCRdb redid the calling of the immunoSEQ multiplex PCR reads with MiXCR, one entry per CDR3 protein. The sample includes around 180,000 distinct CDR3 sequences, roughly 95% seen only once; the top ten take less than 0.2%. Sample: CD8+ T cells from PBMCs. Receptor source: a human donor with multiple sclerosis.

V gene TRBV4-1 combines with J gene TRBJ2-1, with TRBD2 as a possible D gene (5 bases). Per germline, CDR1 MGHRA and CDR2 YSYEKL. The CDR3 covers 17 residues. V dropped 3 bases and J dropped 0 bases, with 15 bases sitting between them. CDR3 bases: TGCGCCAGCAGCCAGTCGGGTAGCGCGAGCTCCTACAATGAGCAGTTCTTC. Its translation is CASSQSGSASSYNEQFF.

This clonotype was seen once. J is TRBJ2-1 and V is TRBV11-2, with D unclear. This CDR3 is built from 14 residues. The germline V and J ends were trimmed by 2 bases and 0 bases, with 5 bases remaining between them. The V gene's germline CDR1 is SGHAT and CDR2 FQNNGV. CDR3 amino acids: CASSLMGSYNEQFF. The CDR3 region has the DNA TGTGCCAGCAGCTTAATGGGCTCCTACAATGAGCAGTTCTTC.

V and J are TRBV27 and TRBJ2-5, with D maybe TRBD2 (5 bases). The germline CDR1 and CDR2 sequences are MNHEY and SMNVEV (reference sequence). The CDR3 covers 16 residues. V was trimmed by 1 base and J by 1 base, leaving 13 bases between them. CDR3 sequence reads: CASSLWPGNIQETQYF. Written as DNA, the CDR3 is TGTGCCAGCAGTTTATGGCCGGGGAACATCCAAGAGACCCAGTACTTC.

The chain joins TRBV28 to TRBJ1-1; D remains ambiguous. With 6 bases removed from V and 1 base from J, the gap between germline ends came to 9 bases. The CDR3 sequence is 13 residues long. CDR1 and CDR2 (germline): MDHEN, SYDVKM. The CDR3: CASRELQNTEAFF. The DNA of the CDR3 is TGTGCCAGCAGAGAACTACAGAACACTGAAGCTTTCTTT.

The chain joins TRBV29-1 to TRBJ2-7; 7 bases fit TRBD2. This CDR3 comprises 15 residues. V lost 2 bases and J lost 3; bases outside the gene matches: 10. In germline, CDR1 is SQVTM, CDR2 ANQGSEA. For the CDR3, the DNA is TGCAGCGTTGAAATCTTGACGGGAGGAAGCTACGAGCAGTACTTC. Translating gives CSVEILTGGSYEQYF.

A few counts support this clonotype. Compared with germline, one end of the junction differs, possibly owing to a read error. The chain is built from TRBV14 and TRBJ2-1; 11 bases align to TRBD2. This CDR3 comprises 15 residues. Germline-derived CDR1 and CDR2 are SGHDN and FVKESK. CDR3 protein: CASSLSGGAYNEQFF. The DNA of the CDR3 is TGTGCCAGTAGCCTTAGCGGGGGGGCCTACAATGAGCAGTTCTTC. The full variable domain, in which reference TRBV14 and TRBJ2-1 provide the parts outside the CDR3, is EAGVTQFPSHSVIEKGQTVTLRCDPISGHDNLYWYRRVMGKEIKFLLHFVKESKQDESGMPNNRFLAERTGGTYSTLKVQPAELEDSGVYFCASSLSGGAYNEQFFGPGTRLTVL.

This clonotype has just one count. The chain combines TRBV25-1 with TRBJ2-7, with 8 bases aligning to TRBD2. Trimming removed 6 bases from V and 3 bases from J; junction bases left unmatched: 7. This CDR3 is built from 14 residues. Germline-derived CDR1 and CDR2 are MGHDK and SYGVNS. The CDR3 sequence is CASRPAGGLYEQYF. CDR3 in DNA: TGTGCCAGCAGACCTGCGGGAGGACTCTACGAGCAGTACTTC.

The CDR3 DNA is TGCAGCGTTGGTGGTAGCTTTCGTGACGAGCAGTACTTC. Amino acids: CSVGGSFRDEQYF. V gene TRBV29-1 combines with J gene TRBJ2-7; D is unclear. V lost 4 bases and J lost 5, with 15 bases in between. This CDR3 is 13 amino acids long. The germline V gene encodes CDR1 SQVTM and CDR2 ANQGSEA.

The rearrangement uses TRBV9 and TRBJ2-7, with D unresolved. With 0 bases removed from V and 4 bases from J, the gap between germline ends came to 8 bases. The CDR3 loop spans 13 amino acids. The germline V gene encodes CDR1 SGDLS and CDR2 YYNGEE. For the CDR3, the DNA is TGTGCCAGCAGCGTAGAGGGCCAATACGAGCAGTACTTC. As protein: CASSVEGQYEQYF. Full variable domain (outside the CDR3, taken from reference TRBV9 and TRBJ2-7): DSGVTQTPKHLITATGQRVTLRCSPRSGDLSVYWYQQSLDQGLQFLIQYYNGEERAKGNILERFSAQQFPDLHSELNLSSLELGDSALYFCASSVEGQYEQYFGPGTRLTVT.

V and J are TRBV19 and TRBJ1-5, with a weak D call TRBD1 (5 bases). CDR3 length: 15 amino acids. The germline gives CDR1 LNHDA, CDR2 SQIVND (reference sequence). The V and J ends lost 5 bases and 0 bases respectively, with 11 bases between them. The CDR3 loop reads CASSRDRHSNQPQHF. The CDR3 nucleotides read TGTGCCAGTAGTCGCGACAGACATAGCAATCAGCCCCAGCATTTT.

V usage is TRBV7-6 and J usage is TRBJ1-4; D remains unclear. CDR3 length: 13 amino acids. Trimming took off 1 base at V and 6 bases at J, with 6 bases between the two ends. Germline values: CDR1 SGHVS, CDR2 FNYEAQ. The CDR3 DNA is TGTGCCAGCAGCTTAGGAACATATGAAAAACTGTTTTTT. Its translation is CASSLGTYEKLFF.

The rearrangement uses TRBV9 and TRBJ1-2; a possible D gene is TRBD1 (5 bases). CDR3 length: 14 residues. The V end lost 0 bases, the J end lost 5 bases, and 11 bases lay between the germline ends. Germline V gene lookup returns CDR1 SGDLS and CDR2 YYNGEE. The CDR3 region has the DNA TGTGCCAGCAGCGTAGCGGGGACGGTATATGGCTACACCTTC. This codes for CASSVAGTVYGYTF.

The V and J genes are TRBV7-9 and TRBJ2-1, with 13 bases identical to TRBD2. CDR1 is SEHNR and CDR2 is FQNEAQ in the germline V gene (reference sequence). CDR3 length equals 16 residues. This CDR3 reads CAFTSGRARNYNEQFF. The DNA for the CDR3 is TGTGCTTTCACTAGCGGGAGGGCCAGAAACTACAATGAGCAGTTCTTC.

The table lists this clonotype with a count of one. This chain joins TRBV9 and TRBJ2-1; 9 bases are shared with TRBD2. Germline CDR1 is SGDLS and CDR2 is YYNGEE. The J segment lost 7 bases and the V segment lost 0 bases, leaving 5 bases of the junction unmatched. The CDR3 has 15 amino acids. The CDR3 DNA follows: TGTGCCAGCAGCGTAGAGGGCGGGAGGGTAAATGAGCAGTTCTTC. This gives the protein CASSVEGGRVNEQFF.

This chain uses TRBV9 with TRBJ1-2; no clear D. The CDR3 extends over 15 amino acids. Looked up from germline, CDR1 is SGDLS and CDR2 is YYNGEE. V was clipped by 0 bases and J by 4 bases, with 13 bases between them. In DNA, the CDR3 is TGTGCCAGCAGCGTAGGAACCACAGATAGCTATGGCTACACCTTC. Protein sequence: CASSVGTTDSYGYTF.

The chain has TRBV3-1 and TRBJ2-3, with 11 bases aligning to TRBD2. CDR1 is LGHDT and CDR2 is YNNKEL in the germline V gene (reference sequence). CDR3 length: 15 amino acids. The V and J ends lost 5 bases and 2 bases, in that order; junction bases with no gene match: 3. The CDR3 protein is CASSSGLADTDTQYF. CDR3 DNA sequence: TGTGCCAGCAGCTCGGGACTAGCGGACACAGATACGCAGTATTTT.